The following is a T cell receptor (beta chain) sequence with its context. Its antigen is unidentified. The CDR3 extends over 13 amino acids. V gave up 3 bases and J gave up 15 bases; unmatched junction bases: 8. Germline CDR1 and CDR2: SGHDT and YYEEEE. Time point in this sample: baseline pretreatment blood. The treatment was: 15 Gy SBRT to primary tumor, nephrectomy 4 weeks later. Radiation-treated patients gave blood at baseline, week 2 and week 4. Profiled with immunoSEQ multiplex PCR; TCRdb holds only in-frame clones, not every one. The sample holds 100,000 to 150,000 clones, roughly 80% seen once. The data originate from a study of radiation and T cells in renal cell carcinoma. The study's findings and limits: In blood, top tumor clones expanded by 2 weeks, shrinking by 4.

The chain employs TRBV5-6 and TRBJ2-1; 11 nucleotides align to TRBD2. The sample in question was blood, obtained from a patient whose treatment included radiotherapy and nephrectomy. The receptor's source is a woman aged 60-70 years with renal cell carcinoma. CDR3 nucleotides: TGTGCCAGCAGCTCTCTTAGCGGGAGGGCCACGTTCTTC. The encoded protein is CASSSLSGRATFF.